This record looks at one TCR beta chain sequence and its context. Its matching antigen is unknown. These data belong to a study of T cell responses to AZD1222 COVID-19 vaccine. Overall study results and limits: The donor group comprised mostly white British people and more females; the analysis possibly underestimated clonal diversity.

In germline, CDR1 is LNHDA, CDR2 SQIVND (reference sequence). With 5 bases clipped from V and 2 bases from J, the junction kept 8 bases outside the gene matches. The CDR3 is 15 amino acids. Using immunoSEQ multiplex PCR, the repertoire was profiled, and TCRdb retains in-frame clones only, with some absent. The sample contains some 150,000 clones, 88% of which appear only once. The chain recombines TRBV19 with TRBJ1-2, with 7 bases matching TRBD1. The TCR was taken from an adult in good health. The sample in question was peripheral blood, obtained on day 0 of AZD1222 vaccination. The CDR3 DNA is TGTGCCAGTAGTTCACAGACAGGGAACAACTATGGCTACACCTTC. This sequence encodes CASSSQTGNNYGYTF.